This entry lists 18 T cell receptor beta chains sequenced from one sample in a study of blood T cells in healthy people across ages. A second PCR, run for about 7 to 11 cycles, used a sample-barcoded 5' primer plus a J-beta primer mix. TCRdb reprocessed the 5' RACE reads via MiXCR and lists one record per CDR3 protein. The sample carries 1.5 million to 2 million distinct CDR3 sequences, roughly 27% recorded once. Sample: blood. These receptors all stem from a woman between 25 and 40 years old in good health.

The chain links TRBV20-1 to TRBJ2-1, with D perhaps TRBD2 (7 bases). The germline V gene has CDR1 DFQATT and CDR2 SNEGSKA (reference sequence). The CDR3 covers 15 residues. With 3 bases removed from V and 7 bases from J, the gap between germline ends came to 19 bases. The DNA of the CDR3 is TGCAGTGCTAGTCGTAGGTGGGGGGGCGAGAATGAGCAGTTCTTC. As protein: CSASRRWGGENEQFF.

V usage is TRBV15 and J usage is TRBJ2-5; no definite D call. Germline assignment: CDR1 LNHNV and CDR2 YYDKDF (reference sequence). CDR3 length: 15 amino acids. Trimming cost V 3 bases and J 6 bases, with 17 bases left between them. This chain's CDR3 is CATSRETGPRKTQYF. CDR3 bases: TGTGCCACCAGCAGGGAAACCGGGCCACGAAAGACCCAGTACTTC.

This clonotype was observed a single time. A read error may explain this, as a much larger clone is one base away. The V gene is TRBV10-3, the J gene TRBJ2-4; 9 bases are shared with TRBD1. The DNA end is a closer match to TRBJ2-7, so the J assignment may be wrong. The CDR3 loop spans 14 amino acids. Looked up from germline, CDR1 is ENHRY and CDR2 is SYGVKD. The CDR3 DNA follows: TGTGCCGTCAGTAACCGGGACAGGGCCTACGAGCAGTACTTC. It encodes CAVSNRDRAYEQYF.

The J gene is TRBJ2-2, the V gene TRBV4-1; 13 bases are a match to TRBD2. This CDR3 region has 20 residues. V was clipped by 0 bases and J by 1 base; unmatched bases: 8. Germline loops: CDR1 MGHRA, CDR2 YSYEKL. In DNA, the CDR3 is TGCGCCAGCAGCCAAGAGGCCGGACTAGCGGGGGCGGGGAACACCGGGGAGCTGTTTTTT. Its translation: CASSQEAGLAGAGNTGELFF.

The V gene is TRBV7-2, the J gene TRBJ1-1; D possibly corresponds to TRBD1 (5 bases). The germline gives CDR1 SGHTA, CDR2 FQGNSA. CDR3 length: 15 amino acids. V was clipped by 5 bases and J by 1 base, with 14 bases between them. Written as DNA, the CDR3 is TGTGCCAGCAGCCCAGAGGGGCTGGGGAACACTGAAGCTTTCTTT. Protein product: CASSPEGLGNTEAFF.

This rearrangement joins TRBV4-1 to TRBJ1-4, with 7 nucleotides matching TRBD1. V shed 5 bases and J 7 bases; nucleotides not matched to a gene: 7. This CDR3 spans 14 amino acids. Germline assignment: CDR1 MGHRA and CDR2 YSYEKL. The CDR3 DNA reads as TGCGCCAGCAGCGAGGGGGCAGTAGGTGAAAAACTGTTTTTT. Its protein product is CASSEGAVGEKLFF.

The chain recombines TRBV7-2 with TRBJ1-1; no clear D gene. The CDR3 extends over 13 amino acids. V dropped 3 bases and J dropped 3 bases, with 8 bases sitting between them. Germline V gives CDR1 SGHTA, CDR2 FQGNSA. CDR3 loop: CASSLFEDTEAFF. Written as DNA, the CDR3 is TGTGCCAGCAGCTTGTTCGAAGACACTGAAGCTTTCTTT.

Remarks on this clonotype: Being one base from a much bigger clone, this may be a read error. The CDR3: CSASVAGGTYGQYF. In nucleotides, the CDR3 is TGCAGTGCTAGCGTAGCGGGGGGAACCTACGGGCAGTACTTC. The V and J genes are TRBV20-1 and TRBJ2-5; 10 bases are a match to TRBD2. This CDR3 has 14 amino acids. Germline V lookup: CDR1 DFQATT, CDR2 SNEGSKA (reference sequence). J was trimmed by 11 bases and V by 3 bases; bases with no gene match: 12.

This clonotype has a handful of counts. This sequence joins TRBV7-9 and TRBJ1-2; unclear D gene. The CDR3 has 14 residues. Between the trimmed V and J ends, which lost 0 bases and 2 bases, there was a span of 7 bases. Germline assignment: CDR1 SEHNR and CDR2 FQNEAQ (reference sequence). The chain's CDR3 is CASSLATANYGYTF. CDR3 nucleotides: TGTGCCAGCAGCTTAGCTACAGCCAACTATGGCTACACCTTC.

The V gene is TRBV12-3 or TRBV12-4, the J gene TRBJ1-1, with D possibly matching TRBD1 (6 bases). CDR3 length: 14 residues. With 5 bases removed from V and 2 bases from J, the gap between germline ends came to 12 bases. CDR3 sequence reads: CASSRGEVNTEAFF. As DNA, the CDR3 is TGTGCCAGCAGTAGGGGGGAAGTAAACACTGAAGCTTTCTTT.

This clonotype was observed a handful of times. The J gene is TRBJ2-3, the V gene TRBV20-1; tentative D call: TRBD2 (5 bases). Trimming left V 3 bases short and J 0 bases short, with 13 bases between. The CDR3 consists of 15 residues. Per the germline V gene, CDR1 is DFQATT and CDR2 is SNEGSKA (reference sequence). The CDR3 nucleotides read TGCAGTGCTAGTAATTCCGGGGAGAGCACAGATACGCAGTATTTT. This gives the protein CSASNSGESTDTQYF.

V and J are TRBV29-1 and TRBJ2-3; D not certain. V was pared by 3 bases and J by 8 bases, with 12 bases between. The CDR3 spans 12 residues. Germline CDR1 reads SQVTM; CDR2 reads ANQGSEA. DNA for the CDR3: TGCAGCGTTGACAGCAGCGCATCTACGCAGTATTTT. Protein product: CSVDSSASTQYF.

There are many counts of this clonotype. The chain links TRBV29-1 to TRBJ1-2; tentatively, D is TRBD1 (5 bases). The V and J ends lost 7 bases and 4 bases respectively, with 25 bases between them. The CDR3 contains 16 residues. Germline V gene data show CDR1 as SQVTM and CDR2 as ANQGSEA. DNA of the CDR3: TGCAGCGCCCCCCTCCTGGCCTCGCAGGGCCGCTATGGCTACACCTTC. As protein: CSAPLLASQGRYGYTF.

The rearrangement joins TRBV6-5 to TRBJ1-5; the D gene is possibly TRBD1 (6 bases). Trimming took off 8 bases at V and 7 bases at J, with 18 bases between the two ends. CDR1 MNHEY and CDR2 SVGAGI come from the germline V gene. CDR3 length equals 14 residues. The CDR3 DNA follows: TGTGCCAGCTGGGGTTTGGGGGCAAAACAGCCCCAGCATTTT. Its protein product is CASWGLGAKQPQHF.

The J gene is TRBJ1-1, the V gene TRBV5-1, with 9 bases identical to TRBD1. Trimming at V came to 4 bases and at J to 1 base, leaving 11 bases not matched to a gene. Looked up from germline, CDR1 is SGHRS and CDR2 is YFSETQ. The CDR3 is 17 residues long. The CDR3 spells CASSPDRGTVPNTEAFF. For the CDR3, the DNA is TGCGCCAGCAGCCCGGACAGGGGCACTGTTCCGAACACTGAAGCTTTCTTT.

The rearrangement uses TRBV25-1 and TRBJ2-4, with TRBD1 as a possible D gene (6 bases). Between the trimmed V and J ends, which lost 7 bases and 7 bases, there was a span of 17 bases. CDR1 and CDR2 (germline): MGHDK, SYGVNS. The length of the CDR3 is 14 residues. The CDR3 region is CASTPSGTPNIQYF. CDR3 DNA sequence: TGTGCCAGCACCCCCAGTGGGACACCTAACATTCAGTACTTC.

The chain is built from TRBV20-1 and TRBJ2-3, with 7 bases fitting TRBD1. The germline V gene encodes CDR1 DFQATT and CDR2 SNEGSKA (reference sequence). Trimming cost V 5 bases and J 2 bases; bases outside gene matches: 10. This CDR3 spans 15 amino acids. The CDR3 region has the DNA TGCAGTGCTCCCTCCGGGACAGACTACACAGATACGCAGTATTTT. Amino acids: CSAPSGTDYTDTQYF.

This clonotype came up a few times. The V and J genes are TRBV12-3 or TRBV12-4 and TRBJ1-1, with D uncertain. The CDR3 sequence is 13 residues long. Between the trimmed V and J ends, which lost 8 bases and 3 bases, there was a span of 13 bases. Here the CDR3 reads CASGRVQDTEAFF. Here the CDR3 DNA reads TGTGCCAGCGGGAGGGTTCAGGACACTGAAGCTTTCTTT.